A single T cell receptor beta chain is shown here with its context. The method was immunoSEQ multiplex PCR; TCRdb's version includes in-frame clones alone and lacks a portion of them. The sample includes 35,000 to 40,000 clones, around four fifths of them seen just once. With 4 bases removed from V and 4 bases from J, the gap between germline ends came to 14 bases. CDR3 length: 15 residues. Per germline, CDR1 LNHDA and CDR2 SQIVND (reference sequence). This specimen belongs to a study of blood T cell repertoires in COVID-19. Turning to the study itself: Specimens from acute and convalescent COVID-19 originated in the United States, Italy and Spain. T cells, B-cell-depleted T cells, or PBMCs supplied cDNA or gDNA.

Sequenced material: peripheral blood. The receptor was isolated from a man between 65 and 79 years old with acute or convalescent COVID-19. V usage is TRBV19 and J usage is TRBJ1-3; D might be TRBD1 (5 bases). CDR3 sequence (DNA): TGTGCCAGTAGTAAGTCGGCAGGGTCCGGAAACACCATATATTTT. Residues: CASSKSAGSGNTIYF.